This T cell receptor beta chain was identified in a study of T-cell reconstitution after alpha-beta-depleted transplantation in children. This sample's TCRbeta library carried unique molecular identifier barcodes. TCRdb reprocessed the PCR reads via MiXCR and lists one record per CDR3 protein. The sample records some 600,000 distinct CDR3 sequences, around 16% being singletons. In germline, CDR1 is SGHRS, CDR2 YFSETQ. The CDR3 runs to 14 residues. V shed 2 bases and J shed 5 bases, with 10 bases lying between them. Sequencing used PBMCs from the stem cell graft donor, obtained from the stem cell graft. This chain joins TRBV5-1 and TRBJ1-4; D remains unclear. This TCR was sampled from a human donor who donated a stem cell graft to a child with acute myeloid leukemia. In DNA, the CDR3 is TGCGCCAGCAGCTTCGGACGGCTGAATGAAAAACTGTTTTTT. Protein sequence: CASSFGRLNEKLFF.